Listed below are T cell receptor beta chains from one sample, sequenced in a study of HIV-infected patients and healthy controls. MiXCR, applied by TCRdb to the 5' RACE reads, yields one record per CDR3 protein. The data show about 15,000 distinct CDR3 sequences, with about 7% seen just once and 7% to 10% held by the top ten. Sequenced: blood. The receptors originated from an adult in good health. The CDR3 runs from the conserved cysteine through the conserved F or W. The order of the fields is clone size, D gene, J gene, CDR3 length, V gene, CDR3 protein, CDR3 DNA. A D gene is named only where the DNA matches it firmly. Where a row states a size, it is once, few, many or the class of an expanded clone; other rows omit it.

>medium-sized|-|TRBJ1-5|13|TRBV7-2
CASSLEADQPQHF
TGTGCCAGCAGCTTAGAGGCCGATCAGCCCCAGCATTTT
>-|TRBD2|TRBJ2-3|19|TRBV4-3
CASSQDGSGRPDGTDTQYF
TGCGCCAGCAGCCAAGATGGTAGCGGGAGGCCTGACGGCACAGATACGCAGTATTTT
>few|TRBD2|TRBJ2-1|18|TRBV3-1
CASSQDREGHVAANEQFF
TGTGCCAGCAGCCAAGATCGGGAGGGTCATGTGGCGGCCAATGAGCAGTTCTTC
>many|-|TRBJ2-1|15|TRBV19
CASSIAAEYYNEQFF
TGTGCCAGTAGTATAGCGGCAGAATACTACAATGAGCAGTTCTTC
>many|TRBD2|TRBJ2-3|16|TRBV6-2/TRBV6-3
CASSFGTSPFTDTQYF
TGTGCCAGCAGTTTTGGGACTAGCCCATTCACAGATACGCAGTATTTT
>medium-sized|TRBD2|TRBJ2-5|15|TRBV7-2
CASSLLGLAQETQYF
TGTGCCAGCAGCTTATTGGGACTAGCACAAGAGACCCAGTACTTC
>medium-sized|-|TRBJ2-6|15|TRBV6-5
CASSYKGSGANVLTF
TGTGCCAGCAGTTACAAGGGCTCTGGGGCCAACGTCCTGACTTTC
>-|-|TRBJ1-2|12|TRBV20-1
CSATLPRVGYTF
TGCAGTGCCACTCTCCCCCGGGTCGGCTACACCTTC
>-|-|TRBJ1-1|14|TRBV7-9
CASSFVEGLTEAFF
TGTGCCAGCAGCTTCGTCGAGGGGCTCACTGAAGCTTTCTTT
>many|-|TRBJ1-5|17|TRBV19
CASSLPGGGAFDQPQHF
TGTGCCAGTAGTCTCCCGGGGGGGGGTGCATTCGATCAGCCCCAGCATTTT
>many|-|TRBJ2-7|12|TRBV5-6
CASSWSIYEQYF
TGTGCCAGCAGCTGGTCGATTTACGAGCAGTACTTC
>many|-|TRBJ1-5|12|TRBV29-1
CSVGTSNQPQHF
TGCAGCGTTGGAACTAGCAATCAGCCCCAGCATTTT
>medium-sized|TRBD1|TRBJ1-5|14|TRBV28
CASWDRRTIRPQHF
TGTGCCAGCTGGGACAGGCGCACAATCCGGCCCCAGCATTTT
>many|TRBD2|TRBJ2-1|19|TRBV25-1
CASLPGGGLAGRIYNEQFF
TGTGCCAGCCTGCCGGGGGGGGGACTAGCGGGGAGAATATACAATGAGCAGTTCTTC
>many|TRBD2|TRBJ2-3|16|TRBV27
CASRILAGGPQDTQYF
TGTGCCAGCAGGATACTAGCGGGAGGGCCTCAAGATACGCAGTATTTT
>-|TRBD1|TRBJ1-1|14|TRBV6-1
CASSDKTGVTEAFF
TGTGCCAGCAGTGATAAAACAGGGGTGACTGAAGCTTTCTTT
>many|TRBD2|TRBJ2-5|14|TRBV3-1
CASTPPGGRETQYF
TGTGCCAGCACCCCTCCGGGGGGTCGAGAGACCCAGTACTTC
>many|-|TRBJ2-4|14|TRBV10-3
CAISEDLGKNIQYF
TGTGCCATCAGTGAGGATCTGGGTAAAAACATTCAGTACTTC